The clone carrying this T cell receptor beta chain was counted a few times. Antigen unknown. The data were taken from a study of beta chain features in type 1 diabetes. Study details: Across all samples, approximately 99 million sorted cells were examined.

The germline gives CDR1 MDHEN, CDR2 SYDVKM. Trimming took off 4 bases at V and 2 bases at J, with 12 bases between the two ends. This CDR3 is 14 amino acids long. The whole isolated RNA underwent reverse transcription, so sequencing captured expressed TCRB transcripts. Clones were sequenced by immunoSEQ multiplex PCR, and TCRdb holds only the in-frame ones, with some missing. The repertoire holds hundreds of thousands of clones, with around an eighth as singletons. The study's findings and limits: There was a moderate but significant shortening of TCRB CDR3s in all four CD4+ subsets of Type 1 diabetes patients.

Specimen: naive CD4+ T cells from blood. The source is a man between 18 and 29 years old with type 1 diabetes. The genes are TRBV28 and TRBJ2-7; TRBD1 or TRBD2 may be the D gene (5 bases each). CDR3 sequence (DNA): TGTGCCAGCAGTTCTGGGACGGAAGCCTACGAGCAGTACTTC. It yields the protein CASSSGTEAYEQYF.